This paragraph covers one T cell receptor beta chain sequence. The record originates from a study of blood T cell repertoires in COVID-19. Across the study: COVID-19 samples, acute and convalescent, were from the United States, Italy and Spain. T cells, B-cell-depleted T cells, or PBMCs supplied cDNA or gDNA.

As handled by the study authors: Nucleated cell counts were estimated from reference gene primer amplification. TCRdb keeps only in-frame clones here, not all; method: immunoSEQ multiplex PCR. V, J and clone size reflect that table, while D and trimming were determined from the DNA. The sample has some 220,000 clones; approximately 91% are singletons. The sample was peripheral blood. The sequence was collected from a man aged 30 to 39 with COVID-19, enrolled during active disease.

Written as DNA, the CDR3 is TGTGCCACCAGTGAACCTGACAGGGGAACTGAAGCTTTCTTT. This sequence encodes CATSEPDRGTEAFF. The chain combines TRBV24-1 with TRBJ1-1; 8 bases are a match to TRBD1. Germline V gene lookup returns CDR1 KGHDR and CDR2 SFDVKD. The CDR3 contains 14 residues. V was pared by 4 bases and J by 5 bases, with 5 bases of the junction left unmatched.